This T cell receptor (beta chain) was obtained from a study of CD8 T cells in Susac syndrome. The RNA input was roughly 0.45 to 1 ug, and it was reverse transcribed with random hexamers. The amplification used immunoSEQ multiplex PCR on TCR beta CDR3; it spanned 54 Vbeta and 13 Jbeta. TCRdb ran MiXCR on the immunoSEQ multiplex PCR reads and lists one entry per CDR3 protein. The data contain fewer than 350,000 distinct CDR3 sequences, 75% to 90% of them singletons. Peripheral blood CD8+ and CD4+ T cells were profiled by TCR beta sequencing. The patients serving as multiple sclerosis controls were treatment-naive. They had stable or active relapsing-remitting disease and fulfilled revised McDonald criteria. Through negative isolation, CD4+ and CD8+ T cells were obtained, while TEMRA cells were enriched using FACS. V dropped 3 bases and J dropped 7 bases, with 18 bases sitting between them. CDR3 size: 15 residues. Germline V gives CDR1 LGHNA, CDR2 YSLEER.

Specimen: CD8+ T cells from PBMCs. The chain combines TRBV4-3 with TRBJ1-1; no reliable D call. This receptor was identified in a human donor with multiple sclerosis. As DNA, the CDR3 is TGCGCCAGCAGCCATGAACACGCGGGCAGCTATGAAGCTTTCTTT. Encoded protein: CASSHEHAGSYEAFF.